This T cell receptor (beta chain) was captured by sequencing in a study of cytomegalovirus exposure and HLA in healthy donors. Across the whole study: Roughly 85 million unique TCRs from HLA-typed donors made up an early data release.

The PCR had 60 Vbeta and 13 Jbeta primers. The table came from immunoSEQ multiplex PCR; TCRdb's copy has only in-frame clones and leaves some out. The sample contains under 200,000 clones, over 70% of which appear only once. The CDR3 loop spans 17 amino acids. Per the germline V gene, CDR1 is SEHNR and CDR2 is FQNEAQ (reference sequence). Losses at the gene ends were 5 bases for V and 3 bases for J; bases not matched to a gene: 8. Study results and caveats: Donors were assumed by presence/absence analyses to have roughly uniform sequencing depth. The listing of 150 to 200 TCR beta chains classed them as cytomegalovirus-associated. A later analysis found TCR association rates differed by HLA locus, highest for DRB1 and lowest for HLA-C.

This clone was seen just once. Antigen specificity is unknown. The clonotype comes from a woman between 50 and 59 years old in good health and CMV-seropositive. The chain combines TRBV7-9 with TRBJ2-3; 13 bases are a match to TRBD2. Source material: PBMCs. Here the CDR3 DNA reads TGTGCCAGCAGCGTCCGGACTAGCGGGGGCGGAACAGATACGCAGTATTTT. Residues: CASSVRTSGGGTDTQYF.